This T cell receptor (beta chain) was found in a study of T-cell reconstitution after alpha-beta-depleted transplantation in children. Of note for this clonotype: Its antigen is as yet unknown.

CDR1 and CDR2 (germline): SNHLY, FYNNEI. Trimming removed 6 bases at V and 2 bases at J, with 11 bases between. This CDR3 contains 13 residues. Overall study findings and caveats: Diversity and T-cell counts at one year after transplant derived mostly from new T cells. After transplant, high TCRbeta diversity at day 60 in some patients arose from surviving recipient T cells and thymic progenitors. Several hundred expanded graft clones reportedly were the source of alpha-beta T cells about two months after transplant.

This sample's TCRbeta library carried unique molecular identifier barcodes. MiXCR, run by TCRdb on the PCR reads, gives a single entry per CDR3 protein. Found here are around 490,000 distinct CDR3 sequences, about an eighth of them singletons; the top ten hold 14%. Sample: PBMCs, mostly from graft donor cells, taken 180 days after TCRalphabeta/CD19-depleted stem cell transplant. The receptor comes from a female patient aged 2-9 years who had a stem cell transplant for aplastic anemia, so the T cells may come from the graft donor. The chain couples TRBV2 to TRBJ2-7; D not certain. The CDR3 DNA follows: TGTGCCAGCAGGACTGATGCGCCCTACGAGCAGTACTTC. Translating it yields CASRTDAPYEQYF.